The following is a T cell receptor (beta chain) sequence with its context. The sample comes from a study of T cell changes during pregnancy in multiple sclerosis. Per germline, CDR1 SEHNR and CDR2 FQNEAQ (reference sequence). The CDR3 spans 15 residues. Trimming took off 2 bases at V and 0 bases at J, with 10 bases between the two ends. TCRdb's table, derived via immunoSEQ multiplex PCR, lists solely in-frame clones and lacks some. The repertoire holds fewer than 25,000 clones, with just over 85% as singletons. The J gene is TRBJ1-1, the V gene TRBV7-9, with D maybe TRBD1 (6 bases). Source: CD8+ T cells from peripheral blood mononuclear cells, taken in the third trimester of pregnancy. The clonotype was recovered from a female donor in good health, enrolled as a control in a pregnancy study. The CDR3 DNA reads TGTGCCAGCAGCTTAAAGGGGGACCTGAACACTGAAGCTTTCTTT. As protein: CASSLKGDLNTEAFF.